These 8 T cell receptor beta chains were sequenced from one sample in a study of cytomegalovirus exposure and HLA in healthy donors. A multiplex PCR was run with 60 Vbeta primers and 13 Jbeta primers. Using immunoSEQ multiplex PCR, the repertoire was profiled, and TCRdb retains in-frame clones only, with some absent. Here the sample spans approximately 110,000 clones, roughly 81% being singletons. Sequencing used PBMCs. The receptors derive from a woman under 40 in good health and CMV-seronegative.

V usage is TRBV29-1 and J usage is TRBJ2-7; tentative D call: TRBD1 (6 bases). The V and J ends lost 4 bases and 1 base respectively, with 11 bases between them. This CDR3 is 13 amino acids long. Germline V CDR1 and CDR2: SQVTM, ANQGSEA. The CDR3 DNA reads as TGCAGCGTTGTCCCCGGGACATCCTACGAGCAGTACTTC. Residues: CSVVPGTSYEQYF.

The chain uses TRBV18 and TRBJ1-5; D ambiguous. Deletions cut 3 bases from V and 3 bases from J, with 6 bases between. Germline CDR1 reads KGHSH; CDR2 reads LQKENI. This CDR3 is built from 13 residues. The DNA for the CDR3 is TGTGCCAGCTCACCGAGCAACAATCAGCCCCAGCATTTT. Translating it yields CASSPSNNQPQHF.

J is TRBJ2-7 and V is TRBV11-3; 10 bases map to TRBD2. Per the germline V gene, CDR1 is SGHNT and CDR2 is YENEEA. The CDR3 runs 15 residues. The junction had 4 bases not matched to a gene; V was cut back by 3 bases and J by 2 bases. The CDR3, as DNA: TGTGCCAGCAGCTTTAAAGCGGGAGGGCCCTACGAGCAGTACTTC. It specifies CASSFKAGGPYEQYF.

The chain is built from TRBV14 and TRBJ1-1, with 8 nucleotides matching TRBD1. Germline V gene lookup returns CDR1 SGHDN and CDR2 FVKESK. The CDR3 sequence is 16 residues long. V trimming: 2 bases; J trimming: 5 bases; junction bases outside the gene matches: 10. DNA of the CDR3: TGTGCCAGCAGCCAACCTCAGGGGGCGAAGGGGACTGAAGCTTTCTTT. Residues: CASSQPQGAKGTEAFF.

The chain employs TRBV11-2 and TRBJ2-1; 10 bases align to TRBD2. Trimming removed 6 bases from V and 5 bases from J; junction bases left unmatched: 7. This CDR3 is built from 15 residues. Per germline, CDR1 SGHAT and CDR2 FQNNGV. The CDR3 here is CASRKLAGINNEQFF. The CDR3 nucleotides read TGTGCCAGCAGGAAACTAGCGGGGATAAACAATGAGCAGTTCTTC. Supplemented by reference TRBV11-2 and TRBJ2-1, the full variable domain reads EAGVAQSPRYKIIEKRQSVAFWCNPISGHATLYWYQQILGQGPKLLIQFQNNGVVDDSQLPKDRFSAERLKGVDSTLKIQPAKLEDSAVYLCASRKLAGINNEQFFGPGTRLTVL.

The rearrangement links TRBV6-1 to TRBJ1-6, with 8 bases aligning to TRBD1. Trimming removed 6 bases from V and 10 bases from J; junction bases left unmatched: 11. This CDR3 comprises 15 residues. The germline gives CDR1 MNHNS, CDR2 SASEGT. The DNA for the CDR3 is TGTGCCAGCAGCACCCCTGACAGGGGCTCCTCACCCCTCCACTTT. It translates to CASSTPDRGSSPLHF.

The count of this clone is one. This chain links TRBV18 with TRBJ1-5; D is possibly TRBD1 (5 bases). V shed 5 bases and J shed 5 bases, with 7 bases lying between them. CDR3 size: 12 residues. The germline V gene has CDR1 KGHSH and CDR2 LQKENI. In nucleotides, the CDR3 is TGTGCCAGCTCAGACAGCCATCAGCCCCAGCATTTT. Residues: CASSDSHQPQHF.

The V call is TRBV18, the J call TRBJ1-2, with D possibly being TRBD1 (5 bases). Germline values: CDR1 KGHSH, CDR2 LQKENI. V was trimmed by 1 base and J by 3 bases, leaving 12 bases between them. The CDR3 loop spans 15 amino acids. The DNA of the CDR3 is TGTGCCAGCTCACCACGCGGGGGGGAGGACTATGGCTACACCTTC. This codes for CASSPRGGEDYGYTF.